Given below is one T cell receptor beta chain in context. Here immunoSEQ multiplex PCR was the method, and the copy in TCRdb shows in-frame clones only, minus some. The table lists under 50,000 clones, 90% of them singletons. V was clipped by 1 base and J by 0 bases, with 10 bases between them. In germline, CDR1 is SEHNR, CDR2 FQNEAQ (reference sequence). This CDR3 comprises 16 residues. The data belong to a study of T cell changes during pregnancy in multiple sclerosis. Sequencing used CD4+ T cells from peripheral blood mononuclear cells, obtained in the first trimester of pregnancy. This TCR was recovered from a female donor in good health, enrolled as a control in a pregnancy study. The rearrangement joins TRBV7-9 to TRBJ1-3; D gene uncertain. The CDR3 sequence: CASSLEASGSGNTIYF. For the CDR3, the DNA is TGTGCCAGCAGCTTAGAGGCTTCAGGCTCTGGAAACACCATATATTTT.